The T cell receptor beta chain described here comes from a study of T cells in Graves' hyperthyroidism and ophthalmopathy. Broader study findings: The majority of expanded thyroid clonotypes above 0.001 also appeared in blood.

Each 10 ml fresh peripheral blood draw supplied the PBMCs. RNA transcripts gave rise to amplified TCR beta CDR3 regions. First-round RT-PCR with HTBI primers amplified the TCR CDR3 region. One entry per CDR3 protein results from TCRdb running MiXCR on the multiplex PCR reads. This table has some 350,000 distinct CDR3 sequences, about 18% appearing once. About this clonotype itself: Its matching antigen is unknown. Compared with germline, one end of the junction differs, possibly owing to a read error.

Germline V gene sequence: CDR1 SGHKS, CDR2 YYEKEE (reference sequence). The CDR3 length is 16 residues. The receptor was isolated from a woman between 18 and 30 years old with Graves' hyperthyroidism. Sequenced input: blood. The chain couples TRBV5-5 to TRBJ1-1, with D possibly TRBD1 on 6 matching bases. The DNA of the CDR3 is TGTGCCAGCAGCTCCTATGACAGGCTGATGAACACTGAAGCTCTCTTT. Amino acids: CASSSYDRLMNTEALF.